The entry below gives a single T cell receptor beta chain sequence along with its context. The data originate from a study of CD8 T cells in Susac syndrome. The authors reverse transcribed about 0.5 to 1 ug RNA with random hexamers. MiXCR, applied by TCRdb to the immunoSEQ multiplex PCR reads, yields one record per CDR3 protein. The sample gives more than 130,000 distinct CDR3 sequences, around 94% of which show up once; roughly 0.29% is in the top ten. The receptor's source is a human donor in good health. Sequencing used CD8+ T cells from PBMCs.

The CDR3 protein is CASSQDPTTSGRAYNEQFF. CDR3 DNA sequence: TGCGCCAGCAGCCAAGATCCTACGACTAGCGGGAGGGCCTACAATGAGCAGTTCTTC. The chain joins TRBV4-1 to TRBJ2-1, with 14 bases identical to TRBD2. The germline CDR1 and CDR2 sequences are MGHRA and YSYEKL. The CDR3 sequence is 19 residues long. V lost 0 bases, J lost 2 bases, and 6 bases stayed unmatched.